The 8 T cell receptor beta chains given below trace back to one sample, sequenced in a study of siplizumab effects on memory and regulatory T cells. TCRdb's table, derived via immunoSEQ multiplex PCR, lists solely in-frame clones and lacks some. The profile shows fewer than 80,000 clones, approximately 93% of them singletons. What was sequenced was CD8+ T cells sorted from blood. The origin of the receptors is a human donor in good health.

Only a few counts were recorded for this clone. The chain couples TRBV30 to TRBJ1-3; the D is unclear. This CDR3 comprises 15 residues. V lost 1 base and J 2 bases, leaving 12 bases between the germline ends. From germline, CDR1 is GTSNPN and CDR2 SVGIG (reference sequence). This CDR3 reads CAWSGGGSPGNTIYF. In nucleotides, the CDR3 is TGTGCCTGGAGTGGGGGAGGGTCCCCTGGAAACACCATATATTTT.

This chain links TRBV7-3 with TRBJ2-7; D remains unclear. CDR1 and CDR2 (germline): SGHTA, FQGTGA. Trimming shortened V by 3 bases and J by 5 bases, and 11 bases separated the two germline ends. CDR3 length equals 13 residues. As DNA, the CDR3 is TGTGCCAGCAGCTTTCTGGGTCCCGACGAGCAGTACTTC. Translation: CASSFLGPDEQYF.

V gene TRBV6-1 combines with J gene TRBJ2-2; D is possibly TRBD1 (5 bases). The CDR3 has 16 residues. V lost 4 bases, J lost 0 bases, and 12 bases lay in between. Germline CDR1 is MNHNS and CDR2 is SASEGT. CDR3 in DNA: TGTGCCAGCAGTGTGACAGACTTTGCGAACACCGGGGAGCTGTTTTTT. The encoded protein is CASSVTDFANTGELFF.

This rearrangement joins TRBV19 to TRBJ1-1, with 8 bases that match TRBD1. CDR1 and CDR2 (germline): LNHDA, SQIVND (reference sequence). V trimming: 10 bases; J trimming: 4 bases; junction bases outside the gene matches: 14. The CDR3 is 15 residues long. The CDR3 region is CATIPWTGSSTEAFF. In DNA, the CDR3 is TGTGCCACTATACCGTGGACAGGGTCGAGCACTGAAGCTTTCTTT.

The V and J genes are TRBV6-1 and TRBJ2-3; 11 bases are a match to TRBD2. The CDR3 contains 16 residues. Germline-derived CDR1 and CDR2 are MNHNS and SASEGT. With V trimmed by 3 bases and J by 4 bases, 6 bases remained unmatched. The CDR3 sequence is CASSDRVAGGPDTQYF. The CDR3 DNA is TGTGCCAGCAGTGATCGAGTAGCGGGGGGGCCAGATACGCAGTATTTT.

The J gene is TRBJ2-2, the V gene TRBV7-7; D possibly corresponds to TRBD1 (5 bases). Germline CDR1 SSHAT, CDR2 FNYEAQ (reference sequence). V lost 1 base, J lost 5 bases, and 8 bases lay in between. CDR3 length: 14 amino acids. The CDR3 nucleotides read TGTGCCAGCAGCTTAGATCCAGGGACCGGGGAGCTGTTTTTT. Encoded protein: CASSLDPGTGELFF.

This clone was counted a single time. This rearrangement joins TRBV29-1 to TRBJ2-3, with D possibly being TRBD1 or TRBD2 (5 bases each). CDR1 is SQVTM and CDR2 is ANQGSEA in the germline V gene. Trimming shortened V by 4 bases and J by 2 bases, and 13 bases separated the two germline ends. The CDR3 covers 14 residues. Written as DNA, the CDR3 is TGCAGCGTTGTATCTAGGGACCTCACAGATACGCAGTATTTT. Amino acid sequence: CSVVSRDLTDTQYF.

CDR3 residues: CASSLGGYSNQPQHF. DNA of the CDR3: TGTGCCAGCAGCTTAGGTGGTTATAGCAATCAGCCCCAGCATTTT. The rearrangement uses TRBV11-2 and TRBJ1-5; D unresolved. The CDR3 spans 15 residues. Germline V gene lookup returns CDR1 SGHAT and CDR2 FQNNGV. V was cut by 1 base and J by 0 bases, with 7 bases left in between.